The clone carrying this T cell receptor beta chain was counted a single time. Its antigen is unidentified. The CDR3 is made up of 16 amino acids. From germline, CDR1 is MRHNA and CDR2 SNTAGT. V was trimmed by 0 bases and J by 0 bases, leaving 11 bases between them. TCRdb keeps only in-frame clones here, not all; method: immunoSEQ multiplex PCR. The sample has about 50,000 clones, 70% to 85% seen once. The data were taken from a study of graft-versus-host responses after intestinal transplantation. Study-level findings and limits: Those patients showing graft-donor T cell macrochimerism displayed high graft-versus-host to host-versus-graft clonal ratios in allografts. With peak circulating GvH clone levels came an association with early post-transplant HvG declines.

This chain uses TRBV6-4 with TRBJ1-1; D is perhaps TRBD1 (5 bases). The receptor comes from a human donor who was the organ donor for an intestinal transplant. Sequenced material: unstimulated CD4+ T cells sorted from spleen or lymph node cells, taken before transplant. CDR3 region: CASSDSRRGMNTEAFF. CDR3 bases: TGTGCCAGCAGTGACTCGAGAAGGGGCATGAACACTGAAGCTTTCTTT.